The sequence of this T cell receptor beta chain was determined in a study of CD8 T cells in ankylosing spondylitis. The study's findings and limits: Roughly eight highly homologous variants made up a TCR beta motif that seemed to typify ankylosing spondylitis blood. CD8+ cells made up the disease-linked clones, which were relatively rare in peripheral blood.

The CDR3 contains 15 residues. Losses at the gene ends were 6 bases for V and 3 bases for J; bases not matched to a gene: 9. This clonotype was detected a few times. What it binds is not known. TCRdb reprocessed the 5' RACE reads via MiXCR and lists one record per CDR3 protein. The sample yields about 250,000 distinct CDR3 sequences, around 32% seen once. This clonotype was obtained from a male donor with ankylosing spondylitis or in good health (not recorded which). The sequencing sample was made of blood, either unsorted or a sorted T cell fraction (not recorded which). The chain couples TRBV12-3 or TRBV12-4 to TRBJ2-3; TRBD2 aligns across 7 bases. The CDR3 coding sequence is TGTGCCAGCAGGGGGAGGGGCGGGGGAACAGATACGCAGTATTTT. Protein product: CASRGRGGGTDTQYF.